This T cell receptor beta chain was identified in a study of T cell responses to AZD1222 COVID-19 vaccine. Study observations and caveats: Across spike, vaccine-associated CD4 TCRs were found, dominant at 160-218 and 743-854. Just six AZD1222 recipients were seropositive at baseline.

Libraries were prepared by immunoSEQ multiplex PCR; TCRdb keeps only in-frame clonotypes and omits some of them. The sample carries around 170,000 clones, approximately 89% recorded once. Germline values: CDR1 SGHTS, CDR2 YDEGEE. The CDR3 is 14 residues long. Trimming took off 1 base at V and 4 bases at J, with 9 bases between the two ends. Comments on this clone: Its specificity is unknown.

This clonotype was obtained from an adult in good health. The rearrangement links TRBV5-8 to TRBJ2-1; D may be TRBD1 (5 bases). Sequences were derived from peripheral blood, sampled on day 0 of AZD1222 vaccination. CDR3 sequence: CASSLTGPYNEQFF. In DNA, the CDR3 is TGTGCCAGCAGCTTGACAGGTCCTTACAATGAGCAGTTCTTC.